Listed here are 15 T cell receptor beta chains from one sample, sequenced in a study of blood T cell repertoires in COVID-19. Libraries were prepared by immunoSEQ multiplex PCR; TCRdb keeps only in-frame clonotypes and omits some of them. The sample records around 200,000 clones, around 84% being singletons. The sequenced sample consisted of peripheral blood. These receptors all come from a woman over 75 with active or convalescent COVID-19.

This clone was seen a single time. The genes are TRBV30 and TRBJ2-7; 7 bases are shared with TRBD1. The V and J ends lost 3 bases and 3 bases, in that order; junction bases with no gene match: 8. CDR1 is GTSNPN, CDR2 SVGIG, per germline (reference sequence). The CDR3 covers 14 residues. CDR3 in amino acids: CAWRPRRDSYEQYF. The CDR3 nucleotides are TGTGCCTGGAGACCCAGACGGGACAGCTACGAGCAGTACTTC.

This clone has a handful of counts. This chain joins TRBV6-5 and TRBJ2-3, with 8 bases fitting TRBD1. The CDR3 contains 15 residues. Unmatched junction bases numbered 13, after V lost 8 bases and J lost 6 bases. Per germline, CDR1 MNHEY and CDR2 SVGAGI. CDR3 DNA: TGTGCCAGCGGAGCCGGGACAGGCCTTTATGATACGCAGTATTTT. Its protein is CASGAGTGLYDTQYF.

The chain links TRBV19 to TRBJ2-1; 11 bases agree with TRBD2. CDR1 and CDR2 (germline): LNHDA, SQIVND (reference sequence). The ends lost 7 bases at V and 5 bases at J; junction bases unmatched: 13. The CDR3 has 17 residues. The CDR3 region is CASTGIAGGPEHNEQFF. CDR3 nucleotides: TGTGCCAGTACTGGTATAGCGGGAGGGCCGGAGCACAATGAGCAGTTCTTC.

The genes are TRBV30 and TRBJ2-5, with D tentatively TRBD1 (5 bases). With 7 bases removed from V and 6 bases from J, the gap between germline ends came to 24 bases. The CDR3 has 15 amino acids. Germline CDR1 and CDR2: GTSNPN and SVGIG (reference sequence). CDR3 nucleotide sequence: TGTGCCTCCCTAGGGGCGGCTCAGCCTCGGAAGACCCAGTACTTC. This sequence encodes CASLGAAQPRKTQYF.

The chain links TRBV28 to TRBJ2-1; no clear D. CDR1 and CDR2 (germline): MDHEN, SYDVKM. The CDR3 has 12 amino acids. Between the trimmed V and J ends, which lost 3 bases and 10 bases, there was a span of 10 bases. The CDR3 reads CASSFYFTEQFF. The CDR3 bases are TGTGCCAGCAGTTTCTACTTTACGGAGCAGTTCTTC.

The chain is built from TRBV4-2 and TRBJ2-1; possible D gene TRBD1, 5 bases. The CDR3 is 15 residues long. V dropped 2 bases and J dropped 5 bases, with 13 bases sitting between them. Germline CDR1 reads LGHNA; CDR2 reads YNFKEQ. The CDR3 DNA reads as TGTGCCAGCAGCCAAACTCAAAGACAGAACAATGAGCAGTTCTTC. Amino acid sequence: CASSQTQRQNNEQFF.

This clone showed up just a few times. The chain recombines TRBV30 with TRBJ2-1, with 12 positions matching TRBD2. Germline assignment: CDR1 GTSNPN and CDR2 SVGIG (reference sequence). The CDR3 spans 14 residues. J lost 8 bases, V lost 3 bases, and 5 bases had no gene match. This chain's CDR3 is CAWRRTSGNDEQFF. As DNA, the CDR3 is TGTGCCTGGAGACGGACTAGCGGGAACGATGAGCAGTTCTTC.

The CDR3 is CASSPGTSVYNEQFF. CDR3 DNA sequence: TGTGCCAGCAGCCCCGGGACTAGCGTTTACAATGAGCAGTTCTTC. The rearrangement joins TRBV6-4 to TRBJ2-1; 10 positions match TRBD2. CDR1 and CDR2 (germline): MRHNA, SNTAGT. The J segment lost 4 bases and the V segment lost 6 bases, leaving 6 bases of the junction unmatched. This CDR3 is 15 amino acids long.

The CDR3 protein is CASSPAALGYGYTF. The CDR3 coding sequence is TGTGCCAGCAGCCCCGCGGCTCTAGGCTATGGCTACACCTTC. This chain links TRBV5-4 with TRBJ1-2; D remains ambiguous. The CDR3 is 14 residues long. Trimming cost V 4 bases and J 4 bases, with 14 bases left between them. Germline values: CDR1 SGHNT, CDR2 YYREEE (reference sequence).

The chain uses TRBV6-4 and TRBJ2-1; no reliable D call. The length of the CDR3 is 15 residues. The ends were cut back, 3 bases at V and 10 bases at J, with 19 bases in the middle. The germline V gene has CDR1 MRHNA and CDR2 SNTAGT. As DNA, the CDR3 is TGTGCCAGCAGTGAGATTGACCGGAGTTCACGAGAGCAGTTCTTC. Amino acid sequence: CASSEIDRSSREQFF.

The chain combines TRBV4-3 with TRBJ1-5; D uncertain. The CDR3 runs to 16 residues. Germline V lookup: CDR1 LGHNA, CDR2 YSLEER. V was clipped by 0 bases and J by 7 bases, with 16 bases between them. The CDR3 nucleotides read TGCGCCAGCAGCCAAGATCTGTCTCCCGGCGGGCAGCCCCAGCATTTT. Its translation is CASSQDLSPGGQPQHF.

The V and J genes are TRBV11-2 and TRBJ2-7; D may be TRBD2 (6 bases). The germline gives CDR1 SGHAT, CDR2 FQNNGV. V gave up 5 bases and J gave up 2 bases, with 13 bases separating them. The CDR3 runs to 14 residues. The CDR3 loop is CASSPTSTPYEQYF. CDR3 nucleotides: TGTGCCAGCAGCCCTACTAGCACCCCCTACGAGCAGTACTTC.

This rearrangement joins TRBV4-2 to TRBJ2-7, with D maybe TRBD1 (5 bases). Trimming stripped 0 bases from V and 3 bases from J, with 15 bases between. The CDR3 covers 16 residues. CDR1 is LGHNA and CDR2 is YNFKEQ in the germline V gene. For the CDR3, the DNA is TGTGCCAGCAGCCAAGATTTTGCACAGGAGATCTACGAGCAGTACTTC. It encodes CASSQDFAQEIYEQYF.

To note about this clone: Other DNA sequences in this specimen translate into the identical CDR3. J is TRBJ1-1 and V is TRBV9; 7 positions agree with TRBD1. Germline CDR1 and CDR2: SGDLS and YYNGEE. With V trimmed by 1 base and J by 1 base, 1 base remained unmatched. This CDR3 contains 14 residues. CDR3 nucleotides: TGTGCCAGCAGCGTAACAGGGGCGAACACTGAAGCTTTCTTT. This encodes CASSVTGANTEAFF.

The CDR3 reads CASSQDYYTGKPGYTF. The CDR3 nucleotides are TGTGCCAGCAGCCAAGATTATTATACAGGGAAGCCTGGCTACACCTTC. The rearrangement uses TRBV4-2 and TRBJ1-2, with a possible D match to TRBD1 (6 bases). The CDR3 runs to 16 residues. Trimming took off 0 bases at V and 7 bases at J, with 18 bases between the two ends. Germline V gene sequence: CDR1 LGHNA, CDR2 YNFKEQ.